This TCR beta chain is from a study of chemoradiotherapy in HPV16-positive cancers. Of note for this clone: Its antigen is undetermined.

Repeated repertoire sampling spanned the course of chemoradiotherapy. This table comes from immunoSEQ multiplex PCR, and its TCRdb copy is limited to in-frame clones, with some not included. The data contain under 35,000 clones, around 88% of them singletons. Germline V CDR1 and CDR2: SGHDN, FVKESK. The CDR3 consists of 19 residues. V lost 3 bases, J lost 2 bases, and 10 bases stayed unmatched. Whole-study findings and limits: For HPV16-positive patients, expanding HPV-responsive T cells associated with longer recurrence-free survival. Functional assays defining HPV-specific T cells used only a couple of HPV16-positive patients.

V gene TRBV14 combines with J gene TRBJ2-2, with TRBD2 matching 12 bases. The sample here was blood, taken from a patient who underwent chemoradiotherapy. This TCR was sampled from a human donor with HPV-associated anogenital cancer. Here the CDR3 reads CASSQVLAGGWGNTGELFF. The DNA of the CDR3 is TGTGCCAGCAGCCAGGTACTAGCGGGAGGTTGGGGAAACACCGGGGAGCTGTTTTTT.